This T cell receptor beta chain was recovered during a study of tissue T cells after allogeneic stem cell transplantation. On this clone itself: Antigen specificity is unknown. Mouse germline and gene names are used. The read falls 1 residue short of the CDR3 end, and the missing part is taken from the germline J gene.

The study, taken as a whole, reports: Across patients, clones rarely overlapped, yet motif clusters were shared tissue-specifically.

Survey-depth TCRbeta CDR3 sequencing reported V/J genes and productive frequencies. Only in-frame clones appear in the TCRdb table, and some are missing; sequencing was by immunoSEQ multiplex PCR. Altogether about 8,200 clones are present, 40% to 60% being singletons, with the ten largest covering approximately 8.4%. Indicated time point: mouse harvest day 7 after allogeneic transplant. The graft held 10^6 splenic CD5+ T cells and 10^7 T-cell-depleted bone marrow cells. B6 (H2b) cells into BALB/c (H2d) mice; tissues taken at day 7 or 14. V lost 5 bases to trimming and J lost 0 bases, with 9 bases between them. Germline CDR1 KGHPV, CDR2 FQNQEV (reference sequence). The CDR3 loop spans 14 amino acids.

The chain has TRBV26 and TRBJ2-4; D is unresolved. The source is a female BALB/c mouse given C57BL/6 T cells with graft-versus-host disease after an allogeneic hematopoietic cell transplant. The sequenced sample consisted of gut tissue. This CDR3 is CASSVAISQNTLYF. The sequenced part of the CDR3 DNA is TGTGCCAGCAGTGTGGCAATAAGTCAAAACACCTTGTAC.